Listed below are T cell receptor beta chains from one sample, sequenced in a study of CD8 T cells in Susac syndrome. Using its own MiXCR run on the immunoSEQ multiplex PCR reads, TCRdb lists one record per CDR3 protein. The table records 120,000 to 150,000 distinct CDR3 sequences, 94% of them present only once. The material sequenced was CD4+ T cells from PBMCs. The receptor source for this set is a human donor in good health. Each CDR3 is given with its conserved first and last residue. Fields, in order: D gene, clone size, J gene, V gene, CDR3 DNA, CDR3 protein. D genes are given only for firm matches. A clone size is listed for some rows: how often the clone was seen (once, few, many), or a class if it is expanded.

>-|-|TRBJ1-1|TRBV10-2
TGCGCCAGCAGTGAGTGGCAGTTGAACACTGAAGCTTTCTTT
CASSEWQLNTEAFF
>-|-|TRBJ2-2|TRBV30
TGTGCCTCCCGCCGTCAGGAGGCGCACACCGGGGAGCTGTTTTTT
CASRRQEAHTGELFF
>TRBD2|-|TRBJ2-7|TRBV27
TGTGCCAGCAGTATGACTAGCCACGGCTACGAGCAGTACTTC
CASSMTSHGYEQYF
>-|-|TRBJ2-6|TRBV5-1
TGCGCCAGCAGCTTGGTAGGGGGAACTATTCCTGGGGCCAACGTCCTGACTTTC
CASSLVGGTIPGANVLTF
>-|-|TRBJ1-2|TRBV11-2
TGTGCCAGCAGCTTAGATAGGAAACAGGGATATGGCTACACCTTC
CASSLDRKQGYGYTF
>-|-|TRBJ2-5|TRBV18
TGTGCCAGCTCCCGCAGGGTCGGTCAAGAGACCCAGTACTTC
CASSRRVGQETQYF
>-|once|TRBJ1-5|TRBV12-3/TRBV12-4
TGTGCCAGCAGTTTAGCGGGCCCCCAGCATTTT
CASSLAGPQHF
>-|-|TRBJ2-7|TRBV29-1
TGCAGCGTACGACTCGGACAGTCCTACGAGCAGTACTTC
CSVRLGQSYEQYF
>-|-|TRBJ2-3|TRBV30
TGTGCCTGGAACCACAGGGCTCGCACAGATACGCAGTATTTT
CAWNHRARTDTQYF
>-|-|TRBJ1-5|TRBV2
TGTGCCAGCAGTGTTGGCCCAACCCGGCCCCAGCATTTT
CASSVGPTRPQHF
>TRBD2|-|TRBJ2-1|TRBV18
TGTGCCAGCTCACCAGCCACTAGCGGGGGTCCCCGGTTCTTC
CASSPATSGGPRFF
>TRBD1|-|TRBJ2-1|TRBV18
TGTGCCAGCTCACCCACAGGGGAATGGCGCAATGAGCAGTTCTTC
CASSPTGEWRNEQFF
>TRBD1|-|TRBJ1-5|TRBV28
TGTGCCAGCAGCAGGACAGGTTTCGGGGGCGGCAATCAGCCCCAGCATTTT
CASSRTGFGGGNQPQHF
>TRBD1|-|TRBJ2-7|TRBV28
TGTGCCAGCAGTCCGTTATGGGCGTCGGTACAGGGGCGACCCTACGAGCAGTACTTC
CASSPLWASVQGRPYEQYF
>TRBD2|-|TRBJ2-3|TRBV12-3/TRBV12-4
TGTGCCAGCAGAGTAGCGGGAGCGGCAGATACGCAGTATTTT
CASRVAGAADTQYF